These T cell receptor beta chains were read from a single sample in a study of T cells in Graves' hyperthyroidism and ophthalmopathy. MiXCR, applied by TCRdb to the multiplex PCR reads, yields one record per CDR3 protein. The sample lists more than 650,000 distinct CDR3 sequences; 14% were seen once. The specimen sequenced was blood. The receptors were gathered from a young woman with Graves' hyperthyroidism. CDR3s include the opening cysteine and the closing phenylalanine or tryptophan. The D gene is left open where the match is weak. Clone size is not always given. Where it is, it says once, few, many or a class for expanded clones.

j_call v_call d_call clone_size cdr3_nt cdr3_aa
TRBJ2-1 TRBV18 TRBD2 many TGTGCCAGCTCACCCCTAGCGGGAGATGGGAGTGAGCAGTTCTTC CASSPLAGDGSEQFF
TRBJ2-7 TRBV7-9 TRBD1 many TGTGCCAGCAGCCAACAGGGGGTGATCTACGAGCAGTACTTC CASSQQGVIYEQYF
TRBJ2-1 TRBV9 - few TGTGCCAGCAGCGCGGGACTGGGTTTCAATGAACAGTTCTTC CASSAGLGFNEQFF
TRBJ1-4 TRBV27 TRBD1 - TGTGCCAGCAGCCGCGACAGGGGGGAGGAAGAACTGTTTTTT CASSRDRGEEELFF
TRBJ1-1 TRBV7-2 - few TGTGCCAGCAGCTCCGATTGGAACACTGAAGCTTTCTTT CASSSDWNTEAFF
TRBJ2-7 TRBV7-2 - many TGTGCCAGCAGCCGCCTCGACATCTACGAGCAGTACTTC CASSRLDIYEQYF
TRBJ2-5 TRBV20-1 - many TGCAGTGCTAGTTTGGCAGCTCAAGAGACCCAGTACTTC CSASLAAQETQYF
TRBJ2-1 TRBV30 - many TGTGCCGAAGACAGTAGCTCCTACAATGAGCAGTTCTTC CAEDSSSYNEQFF
TRBJ1-2 TRBV6-1 - - TGTGCCCACATCAAAGGGTCTGGCTACACCTTC CAHIKGSGYTF
TRBJ2-7 TRBV2 TRBD1 many TGTGCCGCGACAGGGGTATCCTACGAGCAGTACTTC CAATGVSYEQYF
TRBJ2-7 TRBV4-3 - many TGCGCCAGCAGCCAAGAAGGAGTAGGGGCAAAAACCTACGAGCAGTACTTC CASSQEGVGAKTYEQYF
TRBJ1-1 TRBV7-9 TRBD1 many TGTGCCAGCAGCTTCGGACAGGGGGCTGTGGAGACTGAAGCTTTCTTT CASSFGQGAVETEAFF
TRBJ1-6 TRBV19 - - TGTGCCAGCCGAGAGGGACGAAATAATTCACCCCTCCACTTT CASREGRNNSPLHF
TRBJ2-7 TRBV30 TRBD2 - TGTGCCTGGAGCGGGACTACCTACGAGCAGTACTTC CAWSGTTYEQYF
TRBJ2-2 TRBV19 - - TGTGCCAGTAGTATCATGCGCGGGTCGAACACCGGGGAGCTGTTTTTT CASSIMRGSNTGELFF
TRBJ1-2 TRBV28 - few TGTGCCAGCAGTTTTTTAAAGGGCTACACCTTC CASSFLKGYTF
TRBJ2-7 TRBV6-1 - few TGTGCCAGCCTAATCTCTTGGGGTTACGAGCAGTACTTC CASLISWGYEQYF
TRBJ2-1 TRBV12-3/TRBV12-4 - many TGTGCCAGCAGTACAGGGCTCAATGAGCAGTTCTTC CASSTGLNEQFF
TRBJ2-1 TRBV12-3/TRBV12-4 - many TGTGCCAGCAGTTTTCCGCCCCTAAACGGGACCTACAATGAGCAGGTCTTC CASSFPPLNGTYNEQVF
TRBJ2-3 TRBV7-8 - many TGTGCCAGCAGCAAAGGGCTGGCGACAGATACGCAGTATTTT CASSKGLATDTQYF
TRBJ2-7 TRBV4-3 - - TGCGCCAGCAGCCGAGGGACAATTGGGGGGGACGAGCAGTACTTC CASSRGTIGGDEQYF
TRBJ2-1 TRBV6-2/TRBV6-3 - - TGTGCCAGCAGTTCCGGTAGCACGCCGGTCTACAATGAGCAGTTCTTC CASSSGSTPVYNEQFF
TRBJ1-5 TRBV11-2 - - TGTGCCAGCAGCTTAGGCTCCGTGGGGGCCCGGATTAATCAGCCCCAGCATTTT CASSLGSVGARINQPQHF
TRBJ2-3 TRBV6-1 - - TGTGCCAGCACCCAGGGGTCGGCAGATACGCAGTATTTT CASTQGSADTQYF
TRBJ2-3 TRBV20-1 - - TGCAGTGCAAAGTTAGGGAGGGATACGCAGTATTTT CSAKLGRDTQYF
TRBJ2-7 TRBV7-9 - - TGTGCCAGCAGCTTAGGTTATATATCTGGACAGTCGAGCTCCTACGAGCAGTACTTC CASSLGYISGQSSSYEQYF
TRBJ1-2 TRBV7-9 TRBD1 many TGTGCCAGCAGTACTTACGTAGGGACAGAATCCTATGGCTACACCTTC CASSTYVGTESYGYTF
TRBJ2-3 TRBV20-1 - once TGCAGTGCTAGTGCAGCAACTAGCTGCGGAGGGGATACGCAGTATTTT CSASAATSCGGDTQYF
TRBJ1-1 TRBV12-3/TRBV12-4 TRBD1 many TGTGCCAGCAATATCATAGGGACAGGGGAAGCTTTCTTT CASNIIGTGEAFF
TRBJ2-7 TRBV11-2 - many TGTGCCAGCAGCTTAGGCGGCAGGCTAGCCTACGAGCAGTACTTC CASSLGGRLAYEQYF
TRBJ1-6 TRBV5-1 - few TGCGCCAGCAGCGCGTGGACGGCGAGCTCCTATAATTCACCCCTCCACTTT CASSAWTASSYNSPLHF
TRBJ2-5 TRBV7-9 - - TGTGCCAGCGGCCCAGTTCTTCCGGCACAGTACTTC CASGPVLPAQYF
TRBJ1-5 TRBV10-2 - - TGCGCCAGCAGTGAGTCGAGTCTACCCCCCCAGCATTTT CASSESSLPPQHF
TRBJ1-1 TRBV18 TRBD1 many TGTGCCAGCTCACCAAAGGACAGGATGAACACTGAAGCTTTCTTT CASSPKDRMNTEAFF
TRBJ1-2 TRBV3-1 TRBD1 many TGTGCCAGCAGCCAAGGGACAGGGGGTCACTATGGCTACACCTTC CASSQGTGGHYGYTF
TRBJ2-1 TRBV20-1 - many TGCAGTGCTAGAGTCCCCCGGGGCTACAATGAGCAGTTCTTC CSARVPRGYNEQFF
TRBJ2-1 TRBV10-1 TRBD2 many TGCGCCAGCAGTGGTTCACCGGGACTAGCGGGCCCCGGTGAGCAGTTCTTC CASSGSPGLAGPGEQFF
TRBJ1-2 TRBV19 TRBD1 - TGTGCCATACTTCCGGGACAGGGGAACTATGGCTACACCTTC CAILPGQGNYGYTF
TRBJ2-3 TRBV27 - many TGTGCCAGCAGTTTATCGGGACGCAACCCAGATACGCAGTATTTT CASSLSGRNPDTQYF
TRBJ2-1 TRBV13 TRBD2 - TGTGCCAGCAGGCCTAGCGGGAGCTACAATGAGCAGCTCTTC CASRPSGSYNEQLF
TRBJ1-4 TRBV30 - - TGTGCCTGGAGTTCCCCAAGAAGTGAAAAACTGTTTTTT CAWSSPRSEKLFF
TRBJ2-6 TRBV4-3 TRBD2 once TGCGCCAGCAGCCAATATCTAGCGGGAGGCGATTCTGGGGCCAACGTCCTGACTTTC CASSQYLAGGDSGANVLTF
TRBJ1-5 TRBV12-3/TRBV12-4 - few TGTGCCAGCAGTTTGGTTTATCAGCCCCAGCATTTT CASSLVYQPQHF